This TCR beta chain appears in the sequencing data of a study of PD-1 blockade in classical Hodgkin lymphoma. TCRdb's table, derived via immunoSEQ multiplex PCR, lists solely in-frame clones and lacks some. The sample has about 150,000 clones; just under 80% are singletons. The CDR3 covers 15 residues. V dropped 7 bases and J dropped 4 bases, with 19 bases sitting between them. CDR1 is MNHNY and CDR2 is SVGAGI in the germline V gene (reference sequence). All trial patients relapsed after autologous stem cell transplantation. The sequence was obtained from a human donor with classical Hodgkin lymphoma. V usage is TRBV6-6 and J usage is TRBJ1-2, with a possible D match to TRBD1 (6 bases). The source was peripheral blood mononuclear cells (PBMCs), collected before the second cycle of nivolumab. In DNA, the CDR3 is TGTGCCAGCATCGATACAATTACAGGGTTCTATGGCTACACCTTC. Protein product: CASIDTITGFYGYTF.